The clone carrying this T cell receptor beta chain was picked up many times. Unique molecular identifiers were incorporated during preparation of the TCRbeta library. From the PCR reads, TCRdb called clonotypes with MiXCR, one entry per CDR3 protein. The sample yields 240,000 or so distinct CDR3 sequences, approximately 8.9% seen once. These data are taken from a study of T-cell reconstitution after alpha-beta-depleted transplantation in children. The CDR3 has 14 residues. CDR1 and CDR2 (germline): LNHDA, SQIVND (reference sequence). J was trimmed by 6 bases and V by 7 bases; bases with no gene match: 8.

The input for sequencing was PBMCs, mostly from graft donor cells, taken 180 days after TCRalphabeta/CD19-depleted stem cell transplant. The rearrangement links TRBV19 to TRBJ1-2; 10 nucleotides line up with TRBD1. This TCR was sampled from a male patient under 18 who had a stem cell transplant for acute lymphoblastic leukemia, so the T cells may come from the graft donor. This chain's CDR3 is CASTPDRGANGYTF. In DNA, the CDR3 is TGTGCCAGTACCCCGGACAGGGGGGCTAATGGCTACACCTTC.